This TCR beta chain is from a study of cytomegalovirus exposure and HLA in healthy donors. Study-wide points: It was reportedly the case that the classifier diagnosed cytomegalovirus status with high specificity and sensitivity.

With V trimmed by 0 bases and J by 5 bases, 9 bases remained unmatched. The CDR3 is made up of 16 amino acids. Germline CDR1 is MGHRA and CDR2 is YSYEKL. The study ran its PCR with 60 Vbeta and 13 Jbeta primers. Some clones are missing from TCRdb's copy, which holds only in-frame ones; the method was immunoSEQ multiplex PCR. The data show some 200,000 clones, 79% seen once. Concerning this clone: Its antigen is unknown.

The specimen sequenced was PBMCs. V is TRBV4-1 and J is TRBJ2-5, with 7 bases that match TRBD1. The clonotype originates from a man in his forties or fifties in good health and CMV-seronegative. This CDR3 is CASSQETGPVMETQYF. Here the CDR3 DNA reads TGCGCCAGCAGCCAAGAGACAGGGCCAGTCATGGAGACCCAGTACTTC.